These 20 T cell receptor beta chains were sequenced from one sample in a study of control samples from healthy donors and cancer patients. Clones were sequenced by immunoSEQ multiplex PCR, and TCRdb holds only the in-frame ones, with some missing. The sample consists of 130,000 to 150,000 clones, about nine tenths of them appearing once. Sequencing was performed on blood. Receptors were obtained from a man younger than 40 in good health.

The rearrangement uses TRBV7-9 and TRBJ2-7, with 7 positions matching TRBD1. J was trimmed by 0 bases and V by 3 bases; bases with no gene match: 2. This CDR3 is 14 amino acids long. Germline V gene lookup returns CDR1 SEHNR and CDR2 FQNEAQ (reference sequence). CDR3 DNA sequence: TGTGCCAGCAGCTTGACAGGGCCCTCCTACGAGCAGTACTTC. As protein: CASSLTGPSYEQYF. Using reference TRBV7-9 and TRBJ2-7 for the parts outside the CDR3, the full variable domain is DTGVSQNPRHKITKRGQNVTFRCDPISEHNRLYWYRQTLGQGPEFLTYFQNEAQLEKSRLLSDRFSAERPKGSFSTLEIQRTEQGDSAMYLCASSLTGPSYEQYFGPGTRLTVT.

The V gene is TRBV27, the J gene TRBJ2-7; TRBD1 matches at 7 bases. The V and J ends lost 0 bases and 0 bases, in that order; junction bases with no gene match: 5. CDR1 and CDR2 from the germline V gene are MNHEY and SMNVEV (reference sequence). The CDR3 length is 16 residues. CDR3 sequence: CASSLSGAGGSYEQYF. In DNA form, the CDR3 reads TGTGCCAGCAGTTTATCTGGGGCAGGGGGCTCCTACGAGCAGTACTTC.

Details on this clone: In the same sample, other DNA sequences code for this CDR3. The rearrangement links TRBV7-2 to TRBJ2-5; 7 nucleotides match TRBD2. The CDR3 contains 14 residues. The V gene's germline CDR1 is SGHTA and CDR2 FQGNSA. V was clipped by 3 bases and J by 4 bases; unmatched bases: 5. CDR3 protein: CASSLGGGVETQYF. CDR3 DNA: TGTGCCAGCAGCTTGGGTGGGGGGGTAGAGACCCAGTACTTC.

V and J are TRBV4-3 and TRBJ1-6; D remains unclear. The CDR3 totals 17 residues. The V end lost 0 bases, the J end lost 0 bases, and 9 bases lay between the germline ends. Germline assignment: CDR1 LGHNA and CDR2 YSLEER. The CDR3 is CASSQDVRSSYNSPLHF. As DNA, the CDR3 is TGCGCCAGCAGCCAAGATGTGAGGAGCTCCTATAATTCACCCCTCCACTTT.

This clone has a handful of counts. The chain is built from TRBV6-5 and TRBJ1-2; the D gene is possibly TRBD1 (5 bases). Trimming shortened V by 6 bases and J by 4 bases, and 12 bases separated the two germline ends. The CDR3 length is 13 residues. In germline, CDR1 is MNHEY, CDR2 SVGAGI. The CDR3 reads CASSPRQLYGYTF. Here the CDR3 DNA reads TGTGCCAGCAGCCCACGACAGCTCTATGGCTACACCTTC.

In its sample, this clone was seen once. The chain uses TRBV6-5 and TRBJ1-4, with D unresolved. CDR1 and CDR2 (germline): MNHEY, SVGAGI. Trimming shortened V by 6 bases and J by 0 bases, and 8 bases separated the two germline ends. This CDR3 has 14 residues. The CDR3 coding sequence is TGTGCCAGCAGCGACCGTGCAACTAATGAAAAACTGTTTTTT. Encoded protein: CASSDRATNEKLFF.

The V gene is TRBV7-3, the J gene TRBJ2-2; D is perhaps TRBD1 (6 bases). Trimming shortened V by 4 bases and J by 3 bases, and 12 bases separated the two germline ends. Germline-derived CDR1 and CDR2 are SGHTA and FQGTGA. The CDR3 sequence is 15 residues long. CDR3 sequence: CASSYLGADTGELFF. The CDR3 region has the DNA TGTGCCAGCAGCTATCTGGGGGCTGACACCGGGGAGCTGTTTTTT. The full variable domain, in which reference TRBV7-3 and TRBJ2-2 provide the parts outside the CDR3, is GAGVSQTPSNKVTEKGKYVELRCDPISGHTALYWYRQSLGQGPEFLIYFQGTGAADDSGLPNDRFFAVRPEGSVSTLKIQRTERGDSAVYLCASSYLGADTGELFFGEGSRLTVL.

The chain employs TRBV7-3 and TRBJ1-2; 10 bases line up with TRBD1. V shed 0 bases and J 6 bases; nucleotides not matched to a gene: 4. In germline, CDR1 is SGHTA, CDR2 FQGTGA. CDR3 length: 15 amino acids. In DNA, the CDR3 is TGTGCCAGCAGCTTAACCCGGGACAGGGGTGATGGCTACACCTTC. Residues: CASSLTRDRGDGYTF. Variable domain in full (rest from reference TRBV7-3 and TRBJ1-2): GAGVSQTPSNKVTEKGKYVELRCDPISGHTALYWYRQSLGQGPEFLIYFQGTGAADDSGLPNDRFFAVRPEGSVSTLKIQRTERGDSAVYLCASSLTRDRGDGYTFGSGTRLTVV.

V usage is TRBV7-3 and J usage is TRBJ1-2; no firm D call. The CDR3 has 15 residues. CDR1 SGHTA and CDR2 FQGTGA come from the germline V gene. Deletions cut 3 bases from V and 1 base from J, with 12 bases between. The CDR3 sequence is CASSFGGNLNYGYTF. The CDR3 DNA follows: TGTGCCAGCAGCTTTGGCGGGAATCTTAACTATGGCTACACCTTC.

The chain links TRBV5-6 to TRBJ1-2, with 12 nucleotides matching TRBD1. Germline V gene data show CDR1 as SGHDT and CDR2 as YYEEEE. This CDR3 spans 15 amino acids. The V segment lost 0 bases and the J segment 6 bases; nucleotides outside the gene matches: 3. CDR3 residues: CASSLDGTGGHGYTF. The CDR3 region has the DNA TGTGCCAGCAGCTTGGATGGGACAGGGGGCCATGGCTACACCTTC. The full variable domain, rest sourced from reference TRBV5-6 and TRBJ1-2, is DAGVTQSPTHLIKTRGQQVTLRCSPKSGHDTVSWYQQALGQGPQFIFQYYEEEERQRGNFPDRFSGHQFPNYSSELNVNALLLGDSALYLCASSLDGTGGHGYTFGSGTRLTVV.

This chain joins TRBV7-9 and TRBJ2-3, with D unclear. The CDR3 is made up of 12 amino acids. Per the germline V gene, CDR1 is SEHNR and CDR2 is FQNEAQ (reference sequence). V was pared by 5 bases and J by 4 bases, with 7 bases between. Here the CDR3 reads CASSPAPDTQYF. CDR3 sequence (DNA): TGTGCCAGCAGCCCGGCCCCAGATACGCAGTATTTT. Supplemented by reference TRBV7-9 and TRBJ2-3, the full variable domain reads DTGVSQNPRHKITKRGQNVTFRCDPISEHNRLYWYRQTLGQGPEFLTYFQNEAQLEKSRLLSDRFSAERPKGSFSTLEIQRTEQGDSAMYLCASSPAPDTQYFGPGTRLTVL.

For the CDR3, the DNA is TGTGCCAGCAGTTTATCCCCTTCGCAGGGGGGCTCGAGCTCCTACGAGCAGTACTTC. This codes for CASSLSPSQGGSSSYEQYF. V is TRBV27 and J is TRBJ2-7, with D maybe TRBD1 (7 bases). Trimming took 0 bases from V and 0 from J, leaving 21 bases between them. In germline, CDR1 is MNHEY, CDR2 SMNVEV (reference sequence). The CDR3 loop spans 19 amino acids.

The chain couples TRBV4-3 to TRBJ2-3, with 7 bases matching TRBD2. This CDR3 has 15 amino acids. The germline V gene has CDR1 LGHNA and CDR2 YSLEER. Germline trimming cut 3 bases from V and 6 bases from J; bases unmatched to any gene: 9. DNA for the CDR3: TGCGCCAGCAGCCAGTCGGAGCGGGGAGGCGATACGCAGTATTTT. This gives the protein CASSQSERGGDTQYF.

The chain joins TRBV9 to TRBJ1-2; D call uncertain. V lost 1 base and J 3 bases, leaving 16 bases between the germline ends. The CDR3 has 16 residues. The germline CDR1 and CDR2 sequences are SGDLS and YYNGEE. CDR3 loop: CASSVHPGEGDYGYTF. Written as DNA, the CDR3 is TGTGCCAGCAGCGTACACCCCGGGGAGGGTGACTATGGCTACACCTTC.

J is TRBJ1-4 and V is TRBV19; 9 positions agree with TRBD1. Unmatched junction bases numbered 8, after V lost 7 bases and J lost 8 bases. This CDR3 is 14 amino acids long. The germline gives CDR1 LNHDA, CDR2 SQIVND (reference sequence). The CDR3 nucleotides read TGTGCCAGTACCTCTGGACAGGGGCAGGAAAAACTGTTTTTT. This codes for CASTSGQGQEKLFF.

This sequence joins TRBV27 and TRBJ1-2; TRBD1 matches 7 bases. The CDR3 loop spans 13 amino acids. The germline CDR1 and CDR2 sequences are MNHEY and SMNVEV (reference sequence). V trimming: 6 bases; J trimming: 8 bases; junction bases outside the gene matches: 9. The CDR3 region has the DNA TGTGCCAGCAGACTAGACAGGGCGGGAGGCTACACCTTC. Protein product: CASRLDRAGGYTF.

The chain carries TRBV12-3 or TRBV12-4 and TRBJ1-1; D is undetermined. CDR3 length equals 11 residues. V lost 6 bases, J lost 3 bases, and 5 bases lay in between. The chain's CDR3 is CASSGDTEAFF. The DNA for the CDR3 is TGTGCCAGCAGCGGGGACACTGAAGCTTTCTTT.

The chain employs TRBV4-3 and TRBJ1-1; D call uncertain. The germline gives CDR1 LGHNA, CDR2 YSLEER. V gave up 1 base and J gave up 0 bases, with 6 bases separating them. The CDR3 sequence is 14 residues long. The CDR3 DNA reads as TGCGCCAGCAGCCAAGTCGTTTTGAACACTGAAGCTTTCTTT. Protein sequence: CASSQVVLNTEAFF.

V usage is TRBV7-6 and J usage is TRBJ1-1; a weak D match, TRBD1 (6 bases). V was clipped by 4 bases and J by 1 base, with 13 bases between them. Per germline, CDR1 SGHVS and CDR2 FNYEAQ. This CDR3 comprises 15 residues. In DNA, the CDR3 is TGTGCCAGCAGCTCCACAGGGACACCGAACACTGAAGCTTTCTTT. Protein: CASSSTGTPNTEAFF.

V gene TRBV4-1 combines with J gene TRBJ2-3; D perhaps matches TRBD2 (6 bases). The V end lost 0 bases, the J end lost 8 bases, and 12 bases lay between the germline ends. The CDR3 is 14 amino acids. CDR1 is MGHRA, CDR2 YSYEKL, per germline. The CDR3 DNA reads TGCGCCAGCAGCCAAGATGAGGCAGCGGGTACGCAGTATTTT. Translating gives CASSQDEAAGTQYF.